This is a list of T cell receptor beta chains from one sample in a study of T cell repertoires in cytomegalovirus infection. TCRdb re-derived calls from the reads in MiXCR, one entry per CDR3 protein. The sample gives hundreds of thousands of distinct CDR3 sequences, about 10% of which show up once; roughly 10% is in the top ten. Sequencing was carried out using PBMCs. The receptors shown here come from a human donor in good health (CMV status not recorded). Some clones in this sample may be carry-over from other donors' samples. CDR3s include the opening cysteine and the closing phenylalanine or tryptophan. Fields, in order: CDR3 length, clone size, D gene, J gene, V gene, CDR3 protein, CDR3 DNA. The D gene is left open where the match is weak. Some rows have no size entry. The others give once, few or many, or a class for an expanded clone.

CDR3 length: 16; clone size: few; D gene: -; J gene: TRBJ2-3; V gene: TRBV28; CDR3 protein: CASSLGQQLQGDTQYF; CDR3 DNA: TGTGCCAGCAGTCTGGGACAACAACTCCAAGGAGATACGCAGTATTTT
CDR3 length: 14; clone size: few; D gene: -; J gene: TRBJ1-4; V gene: TRBV3-1; CDR3 protein: CASSQGGGREKLFF; CDR3 DNA: TGTGCCAGCAGCCAAGGCGGGGGAAGAGAAAAACTGTTTTTT
CDR3 length: 15; clone size: many; D gene: -; J gene: TRBJ2-1; V gene: TRBV12-3/TRBV12-4; CDR3 protein: CASSLDNTYDAEQFF; CDR3 DNA: TGTGCCAGCAGTTTAGATAATACTTATGACGCTGAGCAGTTCTTC
CDR3 length: 13; clone size: -; D gene: -; J gene: TRBJ2-3; V gene: TRBV3-1; CDR3 protein: CASSQSPPSTQYF; CDR3 DNA: TGTGCCAGCAGCCAATCTCCCCCGAGCACGCAGTATTTT
CDR3 length: 15; clone size: few; D gene: -; J gene: TRBJ2-3; V gene: TRBV20-1; CDR3 protein: CSAHPAKGLIDTQYF; CDR3 DNA: TGCAGTGCTCACCCCGCGAAGGGGCTCATAGATACGCAGTATTTT
CDR3 length: 16; clone size: few; D gene: -; J gene: TRBJ2-2; V gene: TRBV5-1; CDR3 protein: CASSLVFGAVTGELFF; CDR3 DNA: TGCGCCAGCAGCTTGGTCTTCGGGGCGGTCACCGGGGAGCTGTTTTTT
CDR3 length: 13; clone size: few; D gene: TRBD1; J gene: TRBJ1-1; V gene: TRBV29-1; CDR3 protein: CSARTGADTEAFF; CDR3 DNA: TGCAGCGCCCGGACAGGGGCTGACACTGAAGCTTTCTTT
CDR3 length: 16; clone size: -; D gene: TRBD1; J gene: TRBJ1-5; V gene: TRBV2; CDR3 protein: CASSSSDRANNQPQHF; CDR3 DNA: TGTGCCAGCAGTTCATCGGACAGGGCCAACAATCAGCCCCAGCATTTT
CDR3 length: 14; clone size: many; D gene: TRBD2; J gene: TRBJ2-7; V gene: TRBV4-1; CDR3 protein: CASSQEGGTYEQYF; CDR3 DNA: TGCGCCAGCAGCCAAGAGGGGGGGACCTACGAGCAGTACTTC
CDR3 length: 15; clone size: many; D gene: -; J gene: TRBJ2-1; V gene: TRBV7-2; CDR3 protein: CASSPTLEAYNEQFF; CDR3 DNA: TGTGCCAGCAGCCCAACTTTAGAAGCCTACAATGAGCAGTTCTTC
CDR3 length: 15; clone size: many; D gene: TRBD1; J gene: TRBJ2-7; V gene: TRBV11-2; CDR3 protein: CASSLRTGAPYEQYF; CDR3 DNA: TGTGCCAGCAGCCTCCGGACAGGGGCCCCCTACGAGCAGTACTTC
CDR3 length: 14; clone size: many; D gene: TRBD1; J gene: TRBJ2-7; V gene: TRBV7-9; CDR3 protein: CASSHDRGSYEQYF; CDR3 DNA: TGTGCCAGCAGCCACGACAGGGGTTCCTACGAGCAGTACTTC
CDR3 length: 14; clone size: few; D gene: TRBD1; J gene: TRBJ2-5; V gene: TRBV12-3/TRBV12-4; CDR3 protein: CASRADRGEETQYF; CDR3 DNA: TGTGCCAGCAGGGCGGACAGGGGGGAAGAGACCCAGTACTTC
CDR3 length: 14; clone size: -; D gene: TRBD1; J gene: TRBJ2-7; V gene: TRBV20-1; CDR3 protein: CSAAPGTGANEQYF; CDR3 DNA: TGCAGTGCTGCCCCCGGGACAGGGGCTAACGAGCAGTACTTC
CDR3 length: 12; clone size: few; D gene: -; J gene: TRBJ1-6; V gene: TRBV19; CDR3 protein: CASSPADSPLHF; CDR3 DNA: TGTGCCAGTAGCCCGGCGGATTCACCCCTCCACTTT
CDR3 length: 15; clone size: few; D gene: -; J gene: TRBJ2-6; V gene: TRBV28; CDR3 protein: CASIPVRSGANVLTF; CDR3 DNA: TGTGCCAGCATCCCCGTGCGTTCTGGGGCCAACGTCCTGACTTTC
CDR3 length: 14; clone size: -; D gene: TRBD2; J gene: TRBJ2-1; V gene: TRBV10-3; CDR3 protein: CAITRSGGADEQFF; CDR3 DNA: TGTGCCATCACCCGGAGCGGGGGGGCCGATGAGCAGTTCTTC
CDR3 length: 14; clone size: many; D gene: -; J gene: TRBJ2-1; V gene: TRBV12-3/TRBV12-4; CDR3 protein: CASSQGKGGNEQFF; CDR3 DNA: TGTGCCAGCAGCCAGGGGAAGGGGGGGAATGAGCAGTTCTTC
CDR3 length: 17; clone size: once; D gene: TRBD1; J gene: TRBJ2-3; V gene: TRBV28; CDR3 protein: CASSSLGQDAELDTQYF; CDR3 DNA: TGTGCCAGCAGTTCTCTCGGACAGGATGCTGAGCTGGATACGCAGTATTTT
CDR3 length: 13; clone size: many; D gene: TRBD1; J gene: TRBJ2-5; V gene: TRBV7-6; CDR3 protein: CASSSGQPETQYF; CDR3 DNA: TGTGCCAGCAGCTCGGGACAGCCCGAGACCCAGTACTTC
CDR3 length: 14; clone size: few; D gene: TRBD1; J gene: TRBJ1-2; V gene: TRBV28; CDR3 protein: CASSLTGQAYGYTF; CDR3 DNA: TGTGCCAGCAGTTTAACGGGACAGGCATATGGCTACACCTTC
CDR3 length: 15; clone size: -; D gene: -; J gene: TRBJ2-1; V gene: TRBV6-4; CDR3 protein: CASSDLTSGGNEQFF; CDR3 DNA: TGTGCCAGCAGTGACCTTACCTCCGGGGGCAATGAGCAGTTCTTC
CDR3 length: 13; clone size: many; D gene: -; J gene: TRBJ1-2; V gene: TRBV12-3/TRBV12-4; CDR3 protein: CASSLGRAMGYTF; CDR3 DNA: TGTGCCAGCAGTTTGGGCAGGGCTATGGGCTACACCTTC
CDR3 length: 17; clone size: many; D gene: -; J gene: TRBJ1-2; V gene: TRBV19; CDR3 protein: CASTSMGPGPAVYGYTF; CDR3 DNA: TGTGCCAGTACCTCGATGGGGCCAGGGCCCGCAGTTTATGGCTACACCTTC
CDR3 length: 14; clone size: many; D gene: TRBD1; J gene: TRBJ2-7; V gene: TRBV10-3; CDR3 protein: CAIKPGQGMDEQYF; CDR3 DNA: TGTGCCATAAAGCCGGGACAGGGGATGGACGAGCAGTACTTC